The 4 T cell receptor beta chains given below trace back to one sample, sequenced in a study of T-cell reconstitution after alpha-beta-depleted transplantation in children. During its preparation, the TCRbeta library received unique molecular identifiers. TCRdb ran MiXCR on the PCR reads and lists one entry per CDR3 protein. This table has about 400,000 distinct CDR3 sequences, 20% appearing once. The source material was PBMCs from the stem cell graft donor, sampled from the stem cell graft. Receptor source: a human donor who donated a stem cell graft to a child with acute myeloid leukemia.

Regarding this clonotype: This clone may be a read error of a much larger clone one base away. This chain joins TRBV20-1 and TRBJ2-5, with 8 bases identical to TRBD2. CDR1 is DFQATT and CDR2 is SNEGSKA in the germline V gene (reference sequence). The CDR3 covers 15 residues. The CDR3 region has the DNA TGCTGTGCTAGAGATAATCGGCTAGCGGGAGAGACCCAGTACTTC. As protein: CCARDNRLAGETQYF.

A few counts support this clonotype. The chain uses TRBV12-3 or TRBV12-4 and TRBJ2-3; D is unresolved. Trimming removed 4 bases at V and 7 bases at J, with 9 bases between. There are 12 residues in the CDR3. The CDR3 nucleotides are TGTGCCAGCAGTTCCCCCTCGTATACGCAGTATTTT. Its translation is CASSSPSYTQYF.

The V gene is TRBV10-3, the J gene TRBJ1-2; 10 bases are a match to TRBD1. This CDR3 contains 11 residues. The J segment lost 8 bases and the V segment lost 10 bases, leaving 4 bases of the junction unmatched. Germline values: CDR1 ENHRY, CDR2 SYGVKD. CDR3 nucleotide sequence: TGTGCCACCGGGACAGGGGAAGGCTACACCTTC. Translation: CATGTGEGYTF.

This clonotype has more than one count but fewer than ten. CDR3 nucleotides: TGCAGTGCTAGTATACAGGGAAGGACCACAGATACGCAGTATTTT. Translated, it gives CSASIQGRTTDTQYF. The genes are TRBV20-1 and TRBJ2-3; maybe TRBD1 (6 bases). Trimming removed 3 bases at V and 2 bases at J, with 15 bases between. This CDR3 region has 15 residues. CDR1 and CDR2 from the germline V gene are DFQATT and SNEGSKA (reference sequence).